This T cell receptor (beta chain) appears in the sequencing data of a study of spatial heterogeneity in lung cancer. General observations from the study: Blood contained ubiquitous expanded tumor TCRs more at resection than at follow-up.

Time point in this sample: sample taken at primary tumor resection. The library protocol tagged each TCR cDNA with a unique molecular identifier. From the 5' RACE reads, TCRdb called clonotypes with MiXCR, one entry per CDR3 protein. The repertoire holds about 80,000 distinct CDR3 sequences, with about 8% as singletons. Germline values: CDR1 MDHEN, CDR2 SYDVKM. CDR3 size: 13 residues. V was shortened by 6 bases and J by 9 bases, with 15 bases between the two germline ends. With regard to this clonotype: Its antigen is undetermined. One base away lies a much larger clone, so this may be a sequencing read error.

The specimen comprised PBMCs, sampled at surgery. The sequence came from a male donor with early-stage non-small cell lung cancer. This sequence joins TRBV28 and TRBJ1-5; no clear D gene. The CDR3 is CASRIRGPWPQHF. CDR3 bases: TGTGCCAGCAGAATCAGAGGTCCATGGCCCCAGCATTTT.